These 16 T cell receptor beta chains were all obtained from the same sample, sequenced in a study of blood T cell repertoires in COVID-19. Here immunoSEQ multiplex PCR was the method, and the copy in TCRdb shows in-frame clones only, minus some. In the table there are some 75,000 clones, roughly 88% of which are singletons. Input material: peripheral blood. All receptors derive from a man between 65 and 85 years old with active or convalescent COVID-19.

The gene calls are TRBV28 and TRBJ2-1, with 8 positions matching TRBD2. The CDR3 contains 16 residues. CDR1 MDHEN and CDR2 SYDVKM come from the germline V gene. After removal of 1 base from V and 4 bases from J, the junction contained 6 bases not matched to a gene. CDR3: CASSLSAGGTYNEQFF. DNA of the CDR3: TGTGCCAGCAGTTTATCCGCGGGAGGCACATACAATGAGCAGTTCTTC.

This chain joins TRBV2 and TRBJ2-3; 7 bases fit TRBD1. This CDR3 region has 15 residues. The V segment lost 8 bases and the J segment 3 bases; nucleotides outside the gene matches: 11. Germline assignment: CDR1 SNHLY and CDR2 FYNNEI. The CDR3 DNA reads TGTGCCAGCCTCATCGGGGACAGTATAACAGATACGCAGTATTTT. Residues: CASLIGDSITDTQYF. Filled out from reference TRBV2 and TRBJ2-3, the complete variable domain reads EPEVTQTPSHQVTQMGQEVILRCVPISNHLYFYWYRQILGQKVEFLVSFYNNEISEKSEIFDDQFSVERPDGSNFTLKIRSTKLEDSAMYFCASLIGDSITDTQYFGPGTRLTVL.

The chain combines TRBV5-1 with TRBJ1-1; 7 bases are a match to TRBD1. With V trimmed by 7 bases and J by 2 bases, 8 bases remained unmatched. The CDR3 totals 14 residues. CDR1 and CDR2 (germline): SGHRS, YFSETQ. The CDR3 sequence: CASRRDSVNTEAFF. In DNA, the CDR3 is TGCGCCAGCCGCCGGGACAGCGTTAACACTGAAGCTTTCTTT. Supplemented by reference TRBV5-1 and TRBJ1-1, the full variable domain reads KAGVTQTPRYLIKTRGQQVTLSCSPISGHRSVSWYQQTPGQGLQFLFEYFSETQRNKGNFPGRFSGRQFSNSRSEMNVSTLELGDSALYLCASRRDSVNTEAFFGQGTRLTVV.

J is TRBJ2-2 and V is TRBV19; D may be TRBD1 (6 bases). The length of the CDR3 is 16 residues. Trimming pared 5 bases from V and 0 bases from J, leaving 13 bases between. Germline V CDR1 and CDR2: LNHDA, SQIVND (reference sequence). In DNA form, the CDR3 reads TGTGCCAGTAGTCCGGAACAGGGATCGAACACCGGGGAGCTGTTTTTT. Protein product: CASSPEQGSNTGELFF. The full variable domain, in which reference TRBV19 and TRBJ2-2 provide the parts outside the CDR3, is DGGITQSPKYLFRKEGQNVTLSCEQNLNHDAMYWYRQDPGQGLRLIYYSQIVNDFQKGDIAEGYSVSREKKESFPLTVTSAQKNPTAFYLCASSPEQGSNTGELFFGEGSRLTVL.

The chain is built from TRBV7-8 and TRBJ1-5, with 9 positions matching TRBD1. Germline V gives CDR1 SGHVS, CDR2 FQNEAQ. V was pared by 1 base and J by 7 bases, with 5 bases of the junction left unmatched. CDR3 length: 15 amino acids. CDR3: CASSLDRGREQPQHF. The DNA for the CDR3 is TGTGCCAGCAGCTTAGACAGGGGGCGAGAGCAGCCCCAGCATTTT.

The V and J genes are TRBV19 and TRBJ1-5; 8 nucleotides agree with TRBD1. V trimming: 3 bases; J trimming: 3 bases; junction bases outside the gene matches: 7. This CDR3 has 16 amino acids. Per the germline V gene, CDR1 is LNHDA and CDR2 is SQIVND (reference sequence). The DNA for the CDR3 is TGTGCCAGTAGTATTTTAGGACAGGGATCCAATCAGCCCCAGCATTTT. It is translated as CASSILGQGSNQPQHF.

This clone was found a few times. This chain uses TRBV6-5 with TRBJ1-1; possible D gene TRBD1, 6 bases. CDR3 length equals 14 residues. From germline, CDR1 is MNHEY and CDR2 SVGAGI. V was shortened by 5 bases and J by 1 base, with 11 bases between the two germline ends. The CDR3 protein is CASSTGTPNTEAFF. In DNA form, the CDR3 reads TGTGCCAGCAGTACGGGGACACCGAACACTGAAGCTTTCTTT.

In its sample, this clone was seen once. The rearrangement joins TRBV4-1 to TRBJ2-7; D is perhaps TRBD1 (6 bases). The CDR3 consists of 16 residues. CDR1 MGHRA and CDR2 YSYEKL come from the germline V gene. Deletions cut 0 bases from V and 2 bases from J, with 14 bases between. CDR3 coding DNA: TGCGCCAGCAGCCAAGAATCAGCAGGGGCCGCCTACGAGCAGTACTTC. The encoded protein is CASSQESAGAAYEQYF.

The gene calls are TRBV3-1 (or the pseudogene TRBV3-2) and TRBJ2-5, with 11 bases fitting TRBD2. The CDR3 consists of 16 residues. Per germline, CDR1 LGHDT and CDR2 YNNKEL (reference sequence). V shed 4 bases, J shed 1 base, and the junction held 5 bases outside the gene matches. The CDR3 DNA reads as TGTGCCAGCAGCCCAGGACTAGCGGGTACCCAAGAGACCCAGTACTTC. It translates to CASSPGLAGTQETQYF.

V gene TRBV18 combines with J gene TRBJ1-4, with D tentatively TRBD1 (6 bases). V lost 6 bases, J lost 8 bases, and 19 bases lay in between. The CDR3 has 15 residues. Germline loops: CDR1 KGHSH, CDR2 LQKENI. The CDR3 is CASSPDRSLGEKLFF. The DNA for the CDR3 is TGTGCCAGCTCGCCGGACAGATCTTTAGGGGAAAAACTGTTTTTT.

The CDR3 sequence is CASSVGAGGGLGYNEQFF. In DNA form, the CDR3 reads TGTGCCAGCAGCGTAGGAGCGGGAGGGGGGCTCGGGTACAATGAGCAGTTCTTC. The chain is built from TRBV9 and TRBJ2-1; the match to TRBD2 covers 10 bases. The CDR3 sequence is 18 residues long. The V segment lost 0 bases and the J segment 4 bases; nucleotides outside the gene matches: 10. The germline V gene encodes CDR1 SGDLS and CDR2 YYNGEE.

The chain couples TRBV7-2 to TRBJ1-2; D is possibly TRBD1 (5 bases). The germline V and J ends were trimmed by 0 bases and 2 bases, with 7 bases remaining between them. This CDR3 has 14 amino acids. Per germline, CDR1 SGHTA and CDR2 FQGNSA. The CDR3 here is CASSLAGGNYGYTF. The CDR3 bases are TGTGCCAGCAGCTTAGCGGGGGGGAACTATGGCTACACCTTC. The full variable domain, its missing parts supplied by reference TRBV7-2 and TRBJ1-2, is GAGVSQSPSNKVTEKGKDVELRCDPISGHTALYWYRQSLGQGLEFLIYFQGNSAPDKSGLPSDRFSAERTGGSVSTLTIQRTQQEDSAVYLCASSLAGGNYGYTFGSGTRLTVV.

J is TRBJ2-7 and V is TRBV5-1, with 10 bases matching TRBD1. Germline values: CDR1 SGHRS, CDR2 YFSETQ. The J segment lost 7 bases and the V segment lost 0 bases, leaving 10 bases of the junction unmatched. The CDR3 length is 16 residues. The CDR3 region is CASSLGRGQGRGEQYF. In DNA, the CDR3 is TGCGCCAGCAGCTTGGGCCGGGGACAGGGGAGAGGGGAGCAGTACTTC. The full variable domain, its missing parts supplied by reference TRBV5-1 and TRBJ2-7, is KAGVTQTPRYLIKTRGQQVTLSCSPISGHRSVSWYQQTPGQGLQFLFEYFSETQRNKGNFPGRFSGRQFSNSRSEMNVSTLELGDSALYLCASSLGRGQGRGEQYFGPGTRLTVT.

The CDR3, as DNA: TGCAGCGTAGACAGGGCTTATGGCTACACCTTC. Encoded protein: CSVDRAYGYTF. The genes are TRBV29-1 and TRBJ1-2; 7 nucleotides line up with TRBD1. The CDR3 loop spans 11 amino acids. Unmatched junction bases numbered 3, after V lost 6 bases and J lost 5 bases. CDR1 and CDR2 (germline): SQVTM, ANQGSEA.

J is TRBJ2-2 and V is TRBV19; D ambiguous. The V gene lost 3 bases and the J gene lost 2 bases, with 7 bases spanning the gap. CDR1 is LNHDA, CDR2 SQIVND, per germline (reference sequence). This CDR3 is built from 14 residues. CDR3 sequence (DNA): TGTGCCAGTAGTATTCAGATAAACACCGGGGAGCTGTTTTTT. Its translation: CASSIQINTGELFF. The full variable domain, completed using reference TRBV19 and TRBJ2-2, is DGGITQSPKYLFRKEGQNVTLSCEQNLNHDAMYWYRQDPGQGLRLIYYSQIVNDFQKGDIAEGYSVSREKKESFPLTVTSAQKNPTAFYLCASSIQINTGELFFGEGSRLTVL.

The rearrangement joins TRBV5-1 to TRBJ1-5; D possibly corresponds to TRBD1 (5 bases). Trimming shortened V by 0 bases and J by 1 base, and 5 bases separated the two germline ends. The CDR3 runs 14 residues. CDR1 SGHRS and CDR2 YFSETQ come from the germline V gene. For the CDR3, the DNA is TGCGCCAGCAGCTTGGAGGGGAGCAATCAGCCCCAGCATTTT. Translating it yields CASSLEGSNQPQHF.